The clone carrying this T cell receptor (beta chain) is a singleton in its sample. Its antigen is unknown. The repertoire was sequenced with immunoSEQ multiplex PCR; TCRdb's copy has only in-frame clones and lacks some. The sample records roughly 130,000 clones, 70% to 90% being singletons. This sample was taken from a study of T cell responses to AZD1222 COVID-19 vaccine. The germline V gene encodes CDR1 KGHSH and CDR2 LQKENI. Trimming cost V 1 base and J 3 bases; bases outside gene matches: 8. The CDR3 is 17 amino acids. Broader study findings: A mostly white British donor set with more females was recruited, and clonal diversity was possibly underestimated.

The gene calls are TRBV18 and TRBJ2-1, with 8 positions matching TRBD2. Specimen: peripheral blood, collected on day 0 of AZD1222 vaccination. This TCR was recovered from an adult in good health. CDR3 protein: CASSPRRGSGSYNEQFF. The CDR3, as DNA: TGTGCCAGCTCACCACGTCGAGGGAGCGGGAGCTACAATGAGCAGTTCTTC.